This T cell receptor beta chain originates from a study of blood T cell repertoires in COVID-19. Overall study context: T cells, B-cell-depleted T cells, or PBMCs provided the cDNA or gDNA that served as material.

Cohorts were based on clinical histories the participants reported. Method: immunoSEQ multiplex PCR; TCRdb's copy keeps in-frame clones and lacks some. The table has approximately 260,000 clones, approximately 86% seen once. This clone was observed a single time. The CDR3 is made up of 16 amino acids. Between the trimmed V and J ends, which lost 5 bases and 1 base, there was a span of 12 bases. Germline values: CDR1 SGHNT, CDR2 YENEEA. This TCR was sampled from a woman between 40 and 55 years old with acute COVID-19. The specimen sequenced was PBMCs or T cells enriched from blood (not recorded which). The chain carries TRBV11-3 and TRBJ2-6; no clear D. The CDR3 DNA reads TGTGCCAGCAGCCCGAGATCTCGTTCTGGGGCCAACGTCCTGACTTTC. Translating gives CASSPRSRSGANVLTF.